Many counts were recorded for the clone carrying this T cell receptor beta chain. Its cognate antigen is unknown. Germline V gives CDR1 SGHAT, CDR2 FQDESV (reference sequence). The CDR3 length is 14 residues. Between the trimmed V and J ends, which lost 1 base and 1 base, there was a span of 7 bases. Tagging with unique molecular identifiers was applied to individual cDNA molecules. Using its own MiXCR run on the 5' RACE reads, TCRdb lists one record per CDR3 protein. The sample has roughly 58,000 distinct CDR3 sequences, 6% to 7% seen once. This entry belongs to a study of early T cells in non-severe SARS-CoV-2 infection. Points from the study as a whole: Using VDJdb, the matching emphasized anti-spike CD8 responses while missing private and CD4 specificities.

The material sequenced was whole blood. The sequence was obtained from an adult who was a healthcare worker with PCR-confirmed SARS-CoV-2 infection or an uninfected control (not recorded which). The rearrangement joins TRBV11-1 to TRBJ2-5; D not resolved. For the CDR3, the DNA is TGTGCCAGCAGCTTAGAACGCATCCAAGAGACCCAGTACTTC. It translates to CASSLERIQETQYF.